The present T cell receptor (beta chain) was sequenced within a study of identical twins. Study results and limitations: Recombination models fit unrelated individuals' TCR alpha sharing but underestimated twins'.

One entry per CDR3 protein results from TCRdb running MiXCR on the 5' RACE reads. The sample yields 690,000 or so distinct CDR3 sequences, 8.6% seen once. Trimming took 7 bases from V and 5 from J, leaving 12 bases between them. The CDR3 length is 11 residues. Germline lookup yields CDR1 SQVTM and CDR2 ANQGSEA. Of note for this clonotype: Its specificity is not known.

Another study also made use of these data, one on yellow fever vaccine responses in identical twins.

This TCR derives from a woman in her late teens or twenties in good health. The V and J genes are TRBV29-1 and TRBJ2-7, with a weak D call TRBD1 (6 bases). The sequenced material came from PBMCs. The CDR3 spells CSGADSDEQYF. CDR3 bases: TGCAGCGGAGCGGACAGTGACGAGCAGTACTTC.